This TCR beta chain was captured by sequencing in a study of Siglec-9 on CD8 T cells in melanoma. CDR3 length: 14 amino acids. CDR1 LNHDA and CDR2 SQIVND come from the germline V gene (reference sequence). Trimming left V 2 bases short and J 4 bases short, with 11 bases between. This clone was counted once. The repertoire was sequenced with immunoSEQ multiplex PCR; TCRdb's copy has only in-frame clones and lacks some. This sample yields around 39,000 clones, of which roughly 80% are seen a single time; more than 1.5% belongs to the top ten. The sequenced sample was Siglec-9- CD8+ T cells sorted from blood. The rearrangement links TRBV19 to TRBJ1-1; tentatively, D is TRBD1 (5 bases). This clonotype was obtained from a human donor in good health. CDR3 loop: CASSIKQELTEAFF. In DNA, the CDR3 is TGTGCCAGTAGTATAAAACAGGAACTCACTGAAGCTTTCTTT.